The 20 T cell receptor beta chains listed next were all sequenced from one sample in a study of shared clonotypes between healthy human individuals. The repertoire was sequenced with immunoSEQ multiplex PCR; TCRdb's copy has only in-frame clones and lacks some. The data contain under 750,000 clones, over 55% of them singletons. Material: memory CD4+ T cells sorted from blood. Subset reported: CD45RA-negative fraction. Receptors were obtained from a woman in her 30s in good health.

The gene calls are TRBV19 and TRBJ2-5; D possibly corresponds to TRBD1 (6 bases). The V end lost 8 bases, the J end lost 2 bases, and 15 bases lay between the germline ends. The CDR3 has 14 residues. In germline, CDR1 is LNHDA, CDR2 SQIVND (reference sequence). This CDR3 reads CASGGQTNQETQYF. Here the CDR3 DNA reads TGTGCCAGTGGAGGACAGACAAATCAAGAGACCCAGTACTTC. Together with reference TRBV19 and TRBJ2-5, the CDR3 gives the full variable domain: DGGITQSPKYLFRKEGQNVTLSCEQNLNHDAMYWYRQDPGQGLRLIYYSQIVNDFQKGDIAEGYSVSREKKESFPLTVTSAQKNPTAFYLCASGGQTNQETQYFGPGTRLLVL.

This clone has just a few counts. The chain employs TRBV5-1 and TRBJ1-4; D unclear. V was cut by 0 bases and J by 6 bases, with 12 bases left in between. The CDR3 runs 15 residues. Germline assignment: CDR1 SGHRS and CDR2 YFSETQ. This CDR3 reads CASSLDGQSHEKLFF. CDR3 bases: TGCGCCAGCAGCTTGGATGGCCAGTCACATGAAAAACTGTTTTTT. Full variable domain (missing parts from reference TRBV5-1 and TRBJ1-4): KAGVTQTPRYLIKTRGQQVTLSCSPISGHRSVSWYQQTPGQGLQFLFEYFSETQRNKGNFPGRFSGRQFSNSRSEMNVSTLELGDSALYLCASSLDGQSHEKLFFGSGTQLSVL.

The CDR3 nucleotides read TGTGCCAGCAGTGAAGCGCTTGCCAGGTCTGAAGCTTTCTTT. Protein: CASSEALARSEAFF. The chain carries TRBV2 and TRBJ1-1, with unresolved D. V lost 0 bases, J lost 6 bases, and 11 bases lay in between. The CDR3 length is 14 residues. Per germline, CDR1 SNHLY and CDR2 FYNNEI.

This clone was counted a single time. The rearrangement joins TRBV29-1 to TRBJ2-2, with D possibly matching TRBD1 (6 bases). The CDR3 runs 14 residues. Trimming removed 4 bases at V and 3 bases at J, with 12 bases between. Germline CDR1 is SQVTM and CDR2 is ANQGSEA. The CDR3 protein is CSVVSGTYTGELFF. In DNA, the CDR3 is TGCAGCGTTGTATCAGGGACATACACCGGGGAGCTGTTTTTT.

The chain couples TRBV11-3 to TRBJ2-2; 12 bases map to TRBD2. CDR3 length: 16 residues. Germline V gives CDR1 SGHNT, CDR2 YENEEA. Trimming removed 3 bases from V and 6 bases from J; junction bases left unmatched: 5. The CDR3 nucleotides read TGTGCCAGCAGCTTCGCCGGGACTAGCGGGTCCGGGGAGCTGTTTTTT. It translates to CASSFAGTSGSGELFF.

This clone was observed a handful of times. The chain links TRBV29-1 to TRBJ2-7, with a tentative D call TRBD2 (6 bases). In germline, CDR1 is SQVTM, CDR2 ANQGSEA. The CDR3 consists of 12 residues. V was clipped by 6 bases and J by 6 bases, with 15 bases between them. The CDR3 here is CSVNRDSGEQYF. For the CDR3, the DNA is TGCAGCGTGAACCGGGACTCTGGCGAGCAGTACTTC.

This clone was observed many times. The chain combines TRBV19 with TRBJ1-1; D not resolved. The length of the CDR3 is 12 residues. Deletions cut 7 bases from V and 4 bases from J, with 10 bases between. In germline, CDR1 is LNHDA, CDR2 SQIVND (reference sequence). The CDR3 is CASTYRGTEAFF. Written as DNA, the CDR3 is TGTGCCAGTACCTACCGGGGCACTGAAGCTTTCTTT. Full variable domain (rest looked up from reference TRBV19 and TRBJ1-1): DGGITQSPKYLFRKEGQNVTLSCEQNLNHDAMYWYRQDPGQGLRLIYYSQIVNDFQKGDIAEGYSVSREKKESFPLTVTSAQKNPTAFYLCASTYRGTEAFFGQGTRLTVV.

This clone has a single count. V gene TRBV19 combines with J gene TRBJ2-3; TRBD1 agrees at 10 bases. The CDR3 contains 15 residues. V lost 5 bases and J lost 8; bases outside the gene matches: 10. CDR1 is LNHDA, CDR2 SQIVND, per germline (reference sequence). CDR3 bases: TGTGCCAGTAGTCAACCGGGACAGGGGTTGGTTACGCAGTATTTT. It translates to CASSQPGQGLVTQYF.

This chain joins TRBV5-8 and TRBJ2-3; 9 bases match TRBD2. J gave up 0 bases and V 4 bases, and 3 bases lay outside the gene matches. Germline-derived CDR1 and CDR2 are SGHTS and YDEGEE. The CDR3 is 15 residues long. The CDR3 reads CASSPGTSSTDTQYF. Written as DNA, the CDR3 is TGTGCCAGCAGCCCGGGGACTAGCAGCACAGATACGCAGTATTTT.

The chain's CDR3 is CASSIGQVLEPQHF. In DNA, the CDR3 is TGTGCCAGTAGTATCGGTCAAGTCCTTGAGCCCCAGCATTTT. The rearrangement joins TRBV19 to TRBJ1-5; D uncertain. The CDR3 loop spans 14 amino acids. Germline lookup yields CDR1 LNHDA and CDR2 SQIVND (reference sequence). V lost 3 bases and J lost 8, with 14 bases in between.

The chain is built from TRBV15 and TRBJ2-5; D is unresolved. The V gene lost 2 bases and the J gene lost 5 bases, with 18 bases spanning the gap. The CDR3 length is 16 residues. Germline lookup yields CDR1 LNHNV and CDR2 YYDKDF (reference sequence). The CDR3 region is CATSRSSIRVGETQYF. For the CDR3, the DNA is TGTGCCACCAGCAGATCCTCCATTAGAGTGGGGGAGACCCAGTACTTC.

This chain links TRBV28 with TRBJ2-1; 9 bases line up with TRBD1. Germline CDR1 and CDR2: MDHEN and SYDVKM. V lost 4 bases to trimming and J lost 9 bases; unmatched junction nucleotides: 1. This CDR3 spans 12 amino acids. Here the CDR3 reads CASSSDRGEQFF. The DNA for the CDR3 is TGTGCCAGCAGTTCGGACAGGGGTGAGCAGTTCTTC.

This chain links TRBV2 with TRBJ1-1; D is undetermined. Per the germline V gene, CDR1 is SNHLY and CDR2 is FYNNEI. The CDR3 length is 19 residues. V lost 8 bases, J lost 1 base, and 29 bases lay in between. Here the CDR3 reads CASGLGSFLVSGWNTEAFF. The CDR3 DNA sequence: TGTGCCAGCGGGCTGGGGAGTTTTCTTGTATCGGGATGGAACACTGAAGCTTTCTTT.

The chain carries TRBV21-1 and TRBJ1-5; TRBD1, as called in the table, went unchecked against the DNA. TRBV21-1 is a pseudogene segment. The CDR3 sequence is 19 residues long. The CDR3 reads CASSGRDTNNIASNQPQHF. CDR3 nucleotides: TGTGCCAGCAGCGGACGGGACACGAACAATATAGCGAGCAATCAGCCCCAGCATTTT.

V usage is TRBV29-1 and J usage is TRBJ2-7; D may be TRBD1 (5 bases). Germline CDR1 SQVTM, CDR2 ANQGSEA. Trimming took off 6 bases at V and 3 bases at J, with 9 bases between the two ends. The CDR3 runs to 11 residues. CDR3 amino acids: CSVIQDYEQYF. The CDR3 nucleotides are TGCAGCGTCATACAGGACTACGAGCAGTACTTC.

The DNA for the CDR3 is TGTGCCAGCAGCTCTCAGGGCGGGTCCTACGAGCAGTACTTC. Translating gives CASSSQGGSYEQYF. This sequence joins TRBV7-9 and TRBJ2-7, with D perhaps being TRBD1 or TRBD2 (5 bases each). The CDR3 totals 14 residues. Germline CDR1 reads SEHNR; CDR2 reads FQNEAQ (reference sequence). The ends were cut back, 4 bases at V and 1 base at J, with 11 bases in the middle.

CDR3 loop: CASSSRLAGGLRRPNTQYF. The CDR3 DNA is TGTGCCAGTAGTTCCCGACTAGCGGGAGGGCTAAGAAGGCCTAATACGCAGTATTTT. The rearrangement joins TRBV19 to TRBJ2-3; 14 bases map to TRBD2. Looked up from germline, CDR1 is LNHDA and CDR2 is SQIVND (reference sequence). There are 19 residues in the CDR3. The trim removed 5 bases at V and 7 bases at J, leaving 17 bases unmatched.

The V call is TRBV19, the J call TRBJ2-4; 9 positions match TRBD1. CDR3 length: 13 residues. V gave up 5 bases and J gave up 8 bases; unmatched junction bases: 4. From germline, CDR1 is LNHDA and CDR2 SQIVND (reference sequence). CDR3 nucleotides: TGTGCCAGTAGTGACAGGGGGGGTGACATTCAGTACTTC. Translating it yields CASSDRGGDIQYF.

This chain connects TRBV6-1 to TRBJ2-5; a weak D match, TRBD2 (5 bases). The V and J ends lost 8 bases and 0 bases respectively, with 13 bases between them. The germline V gene has CDR1 MNHNS and CDR2 SASEGT. The CDR3 contains 14 residues. The CDR3 reads CASGVRGNQETQYF. DNA for the CDR3: TGTGCCAGCGGGGTTCGAGGGAACCAAGAGACCCAGTACTTC.

The gene calls are TRBV5-1 and TRBJ1-1; 7 positions agree with TRBD1. The CDR3 has 14 amino acids. Germline V gene sequence: CDR1 SGHRS, CDR2 YFSETQ. The V and J ends lost 7 bases and 7 bases, in that order; junction bases with no gene match: 13. CDR3 DNA sequence: TGCGCCAGCCGGCGCCTTGACAGGGAAAGTGAAGCTTTCTTT. It translates to CASRRLDRESEAFF.